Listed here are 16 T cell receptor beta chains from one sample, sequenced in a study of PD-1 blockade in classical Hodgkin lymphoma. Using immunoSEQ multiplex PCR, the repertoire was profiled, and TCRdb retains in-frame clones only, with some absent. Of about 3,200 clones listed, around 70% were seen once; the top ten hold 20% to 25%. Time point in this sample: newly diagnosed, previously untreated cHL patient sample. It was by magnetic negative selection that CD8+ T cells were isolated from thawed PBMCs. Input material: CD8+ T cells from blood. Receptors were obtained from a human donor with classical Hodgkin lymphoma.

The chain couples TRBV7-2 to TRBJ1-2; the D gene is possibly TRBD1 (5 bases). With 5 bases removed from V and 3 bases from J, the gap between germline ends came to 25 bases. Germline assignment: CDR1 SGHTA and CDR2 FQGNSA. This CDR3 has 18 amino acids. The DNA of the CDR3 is TGTGCCAGCAGCATGTTCGGGACGGCTGACGAAGAGTACTATGGCTACACCTTC. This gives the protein CASSMFGTADEEYYGYTF.

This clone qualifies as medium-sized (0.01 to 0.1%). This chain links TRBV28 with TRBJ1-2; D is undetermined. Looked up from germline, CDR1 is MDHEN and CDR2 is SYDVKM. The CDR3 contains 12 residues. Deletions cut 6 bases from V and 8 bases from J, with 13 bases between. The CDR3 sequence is CASSRHWRGYTF. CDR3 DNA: TGTGCCAGCAGCCGACACTGGCGAGGCTACACCTTC.

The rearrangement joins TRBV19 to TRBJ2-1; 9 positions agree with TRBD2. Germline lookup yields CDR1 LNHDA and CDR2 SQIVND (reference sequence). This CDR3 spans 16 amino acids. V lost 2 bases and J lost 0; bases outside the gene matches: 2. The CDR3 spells CASSIISGSSYNEQFF. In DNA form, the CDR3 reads TGTGCCAGTAGTATAATTAGCGGGAGCTCCTACAATGAGCAGTTCTTC.

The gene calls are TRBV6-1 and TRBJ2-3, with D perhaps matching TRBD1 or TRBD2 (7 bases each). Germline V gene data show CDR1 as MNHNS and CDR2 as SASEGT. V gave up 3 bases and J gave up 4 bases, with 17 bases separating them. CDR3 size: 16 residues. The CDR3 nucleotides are TGTGCCAGCAGTGATCCCCCAGGGGGGGGTGCAGATACGCAGTATTTT. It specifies CASSDPPGGGADTQYF.

This CDR3 is CASSFLNSPLHF. The CDR3 DNA is TGTGCCAGCAGTTTCCTAAATTCACCCCTCCACTTT. This sequence joins TRBV28 and TRBJ1-6; no clear D. The germline CDR1 and CDR2 sequences are MDHEN and SYDVKM. The ends were cut back, 3 bases at V and 7 bases at J, with 4 bases in the middle. The CDR3 sequence is 12 residues long.

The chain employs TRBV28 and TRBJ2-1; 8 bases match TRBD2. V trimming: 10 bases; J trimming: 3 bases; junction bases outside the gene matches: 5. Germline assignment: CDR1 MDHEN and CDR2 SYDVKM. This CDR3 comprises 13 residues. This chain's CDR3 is CAKSGSVYNEQFF. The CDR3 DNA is TGTGCCAAGAGCGGGAGTGTCTACAATGAGCAGTTCTTC.

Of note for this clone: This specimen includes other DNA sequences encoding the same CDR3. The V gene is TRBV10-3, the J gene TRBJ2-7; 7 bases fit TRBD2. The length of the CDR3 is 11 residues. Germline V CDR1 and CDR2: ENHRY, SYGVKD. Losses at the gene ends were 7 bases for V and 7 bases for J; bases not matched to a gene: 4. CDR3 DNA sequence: TGTGCCATCACCCCCGGGGGGGAGCAGTACTTC. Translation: CAITPGGEQYF.

The CDR3 nucleotides read TGTGCCAGCAGCCAAGAGGGGAGGGATTCACCCCTCCACTTT. This translates into CASSQEGRDSPLHF. The chain recombines TRBV14 with TRBJ1-6; D not resolved. Germline loops: CDR1 SGHDN, CDR2 FVKESK. Trimming left V 0 bases short and J 8 bases short, with 8 bases between. This CDR3 is built from 14 residues.

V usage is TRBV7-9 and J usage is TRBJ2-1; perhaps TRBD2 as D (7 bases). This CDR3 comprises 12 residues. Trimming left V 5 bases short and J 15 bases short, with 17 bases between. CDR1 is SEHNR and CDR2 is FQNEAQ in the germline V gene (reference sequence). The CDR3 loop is CASSLRGGKRFF. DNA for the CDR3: TGTGCCAGCAGCCTTAGGGGGGGCAAACGGTTCTTC.

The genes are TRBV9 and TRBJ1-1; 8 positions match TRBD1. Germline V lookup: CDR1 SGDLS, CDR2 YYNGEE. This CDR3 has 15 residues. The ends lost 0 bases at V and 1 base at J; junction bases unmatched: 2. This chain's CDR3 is CASSVVQGANTEAFF. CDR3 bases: TGTGCCAGCAGCGTAGTCCAGGGGGCGAACACTGAAGCTTTCTTT.

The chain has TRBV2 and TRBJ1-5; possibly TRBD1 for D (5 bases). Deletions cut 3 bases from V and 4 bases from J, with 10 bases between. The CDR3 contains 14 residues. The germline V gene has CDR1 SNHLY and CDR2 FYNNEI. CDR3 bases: TGTGCCAGCAGTGATTACAGGAGAAATCAGCCCCAGCATTTT. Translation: CASSDYRRNQPQHF. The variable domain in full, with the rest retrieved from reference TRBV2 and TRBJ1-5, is EPEVTQTPSHQVTQMGQEVILRCVPISNHLYFYWYRQILGQKVEFLVSFYNNEISEKSEIFDDQFSVERPDGSNFTLKIRSTKLEDSAMYFCASSDYRRNQPQHFGDGTRLSIL.

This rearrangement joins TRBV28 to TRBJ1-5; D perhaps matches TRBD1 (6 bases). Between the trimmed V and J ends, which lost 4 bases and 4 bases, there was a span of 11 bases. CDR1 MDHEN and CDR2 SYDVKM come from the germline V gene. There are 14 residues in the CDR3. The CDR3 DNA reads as TGTGCCAGCAGTTCCAGGGGTTGGAATCAGCCCCAGCATTTT. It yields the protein CASSSRGWNQPQHF.

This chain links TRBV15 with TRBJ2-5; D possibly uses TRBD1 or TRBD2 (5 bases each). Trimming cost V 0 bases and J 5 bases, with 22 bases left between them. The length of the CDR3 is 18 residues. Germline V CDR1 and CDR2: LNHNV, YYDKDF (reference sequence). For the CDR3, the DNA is TGTGCCACCAGCAGAGATCGGCGCCGCCGGGACGCCTGGGAGACCCAGTACTTC. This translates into CATSRDRRRRDAWETQYF.

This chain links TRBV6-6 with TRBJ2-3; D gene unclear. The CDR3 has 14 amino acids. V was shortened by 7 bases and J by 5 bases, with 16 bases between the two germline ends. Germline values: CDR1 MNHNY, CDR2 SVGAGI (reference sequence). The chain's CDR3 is CASTLQVAVDTQYF. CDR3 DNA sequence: TGTGCCAGCACCCTTCAGGTGGCCGTAGATACGCAGTATTTT.

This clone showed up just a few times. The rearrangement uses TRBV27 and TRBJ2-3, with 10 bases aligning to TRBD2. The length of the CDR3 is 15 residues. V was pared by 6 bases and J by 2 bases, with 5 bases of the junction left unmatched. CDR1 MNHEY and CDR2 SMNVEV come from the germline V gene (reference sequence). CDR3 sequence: CASRILAGDTDTQYF. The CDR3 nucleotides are TGTGCCAGCAGGATTCTAGCGGGGGACACAGATACGCAGTATTTT.

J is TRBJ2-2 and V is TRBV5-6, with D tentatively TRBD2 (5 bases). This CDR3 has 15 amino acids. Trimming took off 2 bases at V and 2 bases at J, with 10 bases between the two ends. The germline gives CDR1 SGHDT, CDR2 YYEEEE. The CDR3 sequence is CASSFLSGNTGELFF. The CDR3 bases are TGTGCCAGCAGCTTTTTATCGGGAAACACCGGGGAGCTGTTTTTT.